This entry describes one TCR beta chain. The CDR3 is 14 residues long. Germline values: CDR1 DFQATT, CDR2 SNEGSKA (reference sequence). V shed 2 bases and J shed 3 bases, with 13 bases lying between them. A sample-barcoded 5' primer and a J-beta primer mix were used in a second PCR of roughly 7 to 11 cycles. TCRdb ran MiXCR on the 5' RACE reads and lists one entry per CDR3 protein. This sample yields fewer than 750,000 distinct CDR3 sequences, of which around half are seen a single time; about 22% belongs to the top ten. This sample stems from a study of blood T cells in healthy people across ages. This TCR came from a man at least 80 years old in good health. The sequenced material came from blood. V usage is TRBV20-1 and J usage is TRBJ2-5, with D possibly matching TRBD2 (6 bases). DNA for the CDR3: TGCAGTGCTAGATCGACTAGGGGTGAAGAGACCCAGTACTTC. Translated: CSARSTRGEETQYF.